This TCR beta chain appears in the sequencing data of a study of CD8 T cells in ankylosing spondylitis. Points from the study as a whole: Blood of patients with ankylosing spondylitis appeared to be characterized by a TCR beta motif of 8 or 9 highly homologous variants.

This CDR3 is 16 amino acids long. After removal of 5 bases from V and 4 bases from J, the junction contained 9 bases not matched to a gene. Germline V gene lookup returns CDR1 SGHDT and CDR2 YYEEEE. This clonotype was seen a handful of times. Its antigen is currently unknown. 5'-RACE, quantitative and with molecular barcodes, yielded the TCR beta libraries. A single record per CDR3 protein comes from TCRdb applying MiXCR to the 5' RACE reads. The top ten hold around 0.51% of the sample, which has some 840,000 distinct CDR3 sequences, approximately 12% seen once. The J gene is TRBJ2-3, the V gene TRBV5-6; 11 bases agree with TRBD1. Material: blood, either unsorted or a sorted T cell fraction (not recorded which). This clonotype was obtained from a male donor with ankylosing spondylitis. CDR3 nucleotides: TGTGCCAGCAGGGCATCACGGACAGGGGGCTCAGATACGCAGTATTTT. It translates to CASRASRTGGSDTQYF.